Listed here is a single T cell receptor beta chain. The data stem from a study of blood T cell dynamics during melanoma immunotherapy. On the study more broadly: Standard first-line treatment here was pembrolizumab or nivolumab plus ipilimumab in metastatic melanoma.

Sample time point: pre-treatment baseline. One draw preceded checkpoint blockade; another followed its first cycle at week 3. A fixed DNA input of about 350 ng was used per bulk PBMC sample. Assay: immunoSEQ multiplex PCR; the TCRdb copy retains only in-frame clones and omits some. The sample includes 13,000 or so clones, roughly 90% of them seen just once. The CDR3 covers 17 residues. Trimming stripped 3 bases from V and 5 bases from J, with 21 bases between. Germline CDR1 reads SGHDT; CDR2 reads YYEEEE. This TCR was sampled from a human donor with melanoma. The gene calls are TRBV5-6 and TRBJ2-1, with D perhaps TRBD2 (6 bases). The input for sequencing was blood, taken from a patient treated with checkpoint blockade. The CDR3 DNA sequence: TGTGCCAGCAGCTCTACAGCGGGCCGGCTCACTAACAATGAGCAGTTCTTC. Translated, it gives CASSSTAGRLTNNEQFF.